This T cell receptor (beta chain) is drawn from a study of human T cells and chemical hapten exposure. Turning to the study itself: Patch tests put 0.01% DPC on the upper back, and the results were checked at 6 days. Study results and limitations: Among expanded TCRs, significantly more large CDR3 similarity clusters formed than among controls. Expanded TCR counts at PT1 were positively correlated with the patch test score.

As concerns this clonotype: Its antigen is still unknown.

TCRdb independently ran MiXCR on the RACE reads; one entry per CDR3 protein. The table has approximately 91,000 distinct CDR3 sequences, about 9.9% seen once. CDR1 and CDR2 from the germline V gene are MGHRA and YSYEKL. CDR3 length: 14 amino acids. Between the trimmed V and J ends, which lost 5 bases and 9 bases, there was a span of 17 bases. Time point defined: patch test 2, 6 weeks after DPC sensitization. The treatment is: therapeutic diphenylcyclopropenone sensitization with weekly scalp DPC. This chain uses TRBV4-1 with TRBJ2-1; the D is unclear. Sequences were derived from whole blood, sampled in connection with sensitization to the hapten diphenylcyclopropenone (DPC). The sequence derives from a man younger than 35 with alopecia areata. Some clones in this sample may be carry-over from other donors' samples. The CDR3 sequence: CASSEITLPAEQFF. In nucleotides, the CDR3 is TGCGCCAGCAGCGAAATCACACTCCCGGCTGAGCAGTTCTTC.